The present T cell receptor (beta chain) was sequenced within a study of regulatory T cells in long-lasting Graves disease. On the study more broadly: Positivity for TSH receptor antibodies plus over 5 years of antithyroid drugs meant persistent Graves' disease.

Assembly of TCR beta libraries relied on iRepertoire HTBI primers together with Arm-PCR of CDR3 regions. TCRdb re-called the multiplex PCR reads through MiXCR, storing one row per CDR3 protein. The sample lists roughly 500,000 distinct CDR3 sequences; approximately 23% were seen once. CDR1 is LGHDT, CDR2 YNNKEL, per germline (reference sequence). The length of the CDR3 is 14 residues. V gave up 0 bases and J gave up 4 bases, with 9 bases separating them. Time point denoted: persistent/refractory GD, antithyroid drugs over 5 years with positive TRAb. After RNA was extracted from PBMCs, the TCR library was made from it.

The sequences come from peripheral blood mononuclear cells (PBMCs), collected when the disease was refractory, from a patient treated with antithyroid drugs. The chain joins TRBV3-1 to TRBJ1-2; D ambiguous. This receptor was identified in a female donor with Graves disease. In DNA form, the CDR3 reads TGTGCCAGCAGCCAAGAAGGGCAGTCCTATGGCTACACCTTC. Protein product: CASSQEGQSYGYTF.